A selection of T cell receptor beta chains follows, all from one sample in a study of vaccination and CD4 T cells after COVID-19. TCRdb re-called the PCR reads with MiXCR, one entry per CDR3 protein. The table lists around 7,900 distinct CDR3 sequences, around 70% of them singletons. Their antigen targets remain unknown. The source material was CD4+ T cells from blood, cultured in vitro. These receptors were collected from a human donor who had recovered from COVID-19. Each CDR3 is given with its conserved first and last residue. The D gene is left open where the match is weak. The size field is filled for only some rows; it gives once, few, many or a size class.

clone size,J gene,D gene,CDR3 length,V gene,CDR3 DNA,CDR3 protein
-,TRBJ1-5,-,12,TRBV20-1,TGCAGTGCTAACAGGGCCGGTCAGCCCCAGCATTTT,CSANRAGQPQHF
-,TRBJ1-2,TRBD1,13,TRBV20-1,TGCAGTGCTCTAAAGGGACAGGGCTATGGCTACACCTTC,CSALKGQGYGYTF
-,TRBJ2-3,-,11,TRBV27,TGTGCCAGCAGTTCCTTTAATACGCAGTATTTT,CASSSFNTQYF
-,TRBJ1-1,-,14,TRBV19,TGTGCCAGTAGTATGAAGCTCATGAACACTGAAGCTTTCTTT,CASSMKLMNTEAFF
-,TRBJ1-3,-,12,TRBV20-1,TGCAGTGCTAGAGATCGGCCGAACACCATATATTTT,CSARDRPNTIYF
-,TRBJ2-5,TRBD2,16,TRBV11-1,TGTGCCAGCAGCTTACTCGAGGGAGGGCGTTTAGAGACCCAGTACTTC,CASSLLEGGRLETQYF
-,TRBJ2-5,-,15,TRBV20-1,TGCAGTGCTTGCCGGGACGCGCGGTGTTTAGAGACCCAGTACTTC,CSACRDARCLETQYF
-,TRBJ2-5,TRBD2,22,TRBV20-1,TGCAGTGCTAGAGATCACGTAGACCCGGAGCGGGAGGTTGGTCGTGGTCGAGAGACCCAGTACTTC,CSARDHVDPEREVGRGRETQYF
few,TRBJ2-1,-,15,TRBV7-6,TGTGCCAGCAGCCGTTATTCCGGGACGAGGAATGAGCAGTTCTTC,CASSRYSGTRNEQFF
-,TRBJ2-5,TRBD1,16,TRBV7-3,TGTGCCAGCAGCGGTAGAGGACAGGGGATCGGGGAGACCCAGTACTTC,CASSGRGQGIGETQYF
-,TRBJ1-2,TRBD1,17,TRBV7-2,TGTGCCAGCAGCTTACTCCTCCCGGGCAGGGGGCTAGGCGGCTACACCTTC,CASSLLLPGRGLGGYTF
medium-sized,TRBJ2-7,TRBD2,15,TRBV7-9,TGTGCCAGCACCGCGAGGGCTAGCGGGACCCACGAGCAGTACTTC,CASTARASGTHEQYF
medium-sized,TRBJ2-5,TRBD2,15,TRBV25-1,TGTGCCAGCAGTGACGTACTAGCGGGAGGAGAGACCCAGTACTTC,CASSDVLAGGETQYF
-,TRBJ1-2,-,16,TRBV4-3,TGCGCCAGCAGCCAAGGCGTCGGGACAAGGTCCTTTGGCTACACCTTC,CASSQGVGTRSFGYTF
-,TRBJ2-1,-,16,TRBV11-3,TGTGCCAGCAGCCCCGTGGCGGGCAGCTCCTACAATGAGCAGTTCTTC,CASSPVAGSSYNEQFF
-,TRBJ2-7,-,14,TRBV7-2,TGTGCCAGCAGCTTGAGAGAGAAGAGAAACGAGCAGTACTTC,CASSLREKRNEQYF
-,TRBJ2-1,TRBD1,16,TRBV20-1,TGCAGTGCTAGAGATCCCCGGGGACAGGGAAAGGATGAGCAGTTCTTC,CSARDPRGQGKDEQFF
-,TRBJ2-5,TRBD2,15,TRBV28,TGTGCCAGCAGTTTCGGGGGAGCGGGACGAGAGACCCAGTACTTC,CASSFGGAGRETQYF
-,TRBJ1-2,-,13,TRBV20-1,TGCAGTGCAACGGTTCGGGGGACATATGGCTACACCTTC,CSATVRGTYGYTF
large,TRBJ2-7,TRBD1,15,TRBV20-1,TGCAGTGCTAGAGTCGGACAGGGTGGATCCTACGAGCAGTACTTC,CSARVGQGGSYEQYF
-,TRBJ2-7,-,16,TRBV29-1,TGCAGCGTTGCCCTCCTCATGGGTAGCAAAAGGAACGAGCAGTACTTC,CSVALLMGSKRNEQYF
-,TRBJ2-5,TRBD1,14,TRBV20-1,TGCAGTGCCCTCACCGGGACAGGGAGAGAGACCCAGTACTTC,CSALTGTGRETQYF
-,TRBJ1-5,-,15,TRBV6-1,TGTGCCAGCACCGTACAGGGATATAGCAATCAGCCCCAGCATTTT,CASTVQGYSNQPQHF
-,TRBJ1-6,-,13,TRBV19,TGTGCCAGTAGTACGGACGTCGCTTCACCCCTCCACTTT,CASSTDVASPLHF
-,TRBJ2-3,TRBD2,17,TRBV7-3,TGTGCCAGCAGCGCCCAGCCGGGACTAGGCAACACAGATACGCAGTATTTT,CASSAQPGLGNTDTQYF
-,TRBJ2-2,-,15,TRBV7-2,TGTGCCAGCAGCTTTAGGCATTTGGGGGACGGGGAGCTGGTTTTT,CASSFRHLGDGELVF
-,TRBJ2-5,TRBD2,14,TRBV7-2,TGTGCCAGCAGCTCACTAGCGGGACAGGCGACCCAGTACTTC,CASSSLAGQATQYF
-,TRBJ1-6,-,13,TRBV6-5,TGTGCCAGCAGTTATGACTATAATTCACCCCTCCACTTT,CASSYDYNSPLHF
-,TRBJ1-4,-,15,TRBV7-9,TGTGCCAGCAGACCGGGGGGGGCAACTAATGAAAAACTGTTTTTT,CASRPGGATNEKLFF
-,TRBJ2-6,-,16,TRBV19,TGTGCCAGTTCAGGTCGAGCGGGCTCTGGGGCCAACGTCCTGACTTTC,CASSGRAGSGANVLTF
-,TRBJ2-5,-,14,TRBV7-9,TGTGCCAGCAGCCCTGGGGGGAAGAAAGAGACCCAGTACTTC,CASSPGGKKETQYF
once,TRBJ1-6,-,14,TRBV10-3,TGTGCCATCAGTGAGCAGGGAGAGAATTCACCCCTCCACTTT,CAISEQGENSPLHF
-,TRBJ2-7,-,13,TRBV4-2,TGTGCCAGCAGCCAAGACTCCTCCTACGAGCAGTACTTC,CASSQDSSYEQYF
-,TRBJ1-2,-,18,TRBV21-1,TGTGCCAGCAGCAAAAGGACCGGGGGACTTTGGATCCCTATGGGCTACACCTTC,CASSKRTGGLWIPMGYTF
-,TRBJ2-5,TRBD2,15,TRBV5-4,TGTGCCAGCAGCTTCGGGGGGAGAAACCAAGAGACCCAGTACTTC,CASSFGGRNQETQYF
-,TRBJ2-3,-,13,TRBV24-1,TGTGCCACCAGTGATGGGGCTTCCGATACGCAGTATTTT,CATSDGASDTQYF
-,TRBJ1-5,-,15,TRBV24-1,TGTGCCACCAGTCTCACAAGGACAAGCAATCAGCCCCAGCGTTTT,CATSLTRTSNQPQRF
-,TRBJ1-3,-,15,TRBV10-1,TGCGCCAGCAGTGAGGGAACGATGGGTAGAAACACCATATATTTT,CASSEGTMGRNTIYF
-,TRBJ1-1,-,15,TRBV7-2,TGTGCCAGCAGCTTAGTTTATGTGAGGAACACTGAAGCTTTCTTT,CASSLVYVRNTEAFF
-,TRBJ1-1,-,11,TRBV20-1,TGCAGTGCTTCGAGGGACACTGAAGCTTTCTTT,CSASRDTEAFF
-,TRBJ1-2,TRBD1,15,TRBV25-1,TGTGCCAGCAGTCCAGGGGGGCTTGTTACACGTGGCTACACCTTC,CASSPGGLVTRGYTF
-,TRBJ1-5,-,15,TRBV19,TGTGCCAGTAGTATAAGGGGGGGCAGCAATCAGCCCCAGCATTTT,CASSIRGGSNQPQHF
medium-sized,TRBJ2-7,-,11,TRBV6-2/TRBV6-3,TGTGCCACCGACACATTCTACGAGCAGTACTTC,CATDTFYEQYF
-,TRBJ1-2,-,13,TRBV29-1,TGCAGCGTTGTAGAGACAGACTACTATGGCTACACCTTC,CSVVETDYYGYTF
-,TRBJ1-5,-,12,TRBV15,TGTGCCACCAGCAGAGCGGAGGCCCCCCAGCATTTT,CATSRAEAPQHF
-,TRBJ2-1,TRBD2,13,TRBV7-2,TGTGCCAGCAGCTTAGCGGGACTAGCGGGAGGGTTCTTC,CASSLAGLAGGFF
-,TRBJ2-5,TRBD2,17,TRBV4-3,TGCGCCAGCAGCCCCCGGGGACTAGCGGGGGGACAAGAGACCCAGTACTTC,CASSPRGLAGGQETQYF
medium-sized,TRBJ2-7,-,13,TRBV12-3/TRBV12-4,TGTGCCAGCAGCCAAACTAGTCTCTACGAGCAGTACTTC,CASSQTSLYEQYF
-,TRBJ1-1,-,13,TRBV7-2,TGTGCCAGCAGCTTAATAACAGGTGCCGAAGCTTTCTTT,CASSLITGAEAFF
once,TRBJ2-5,-,10,TRBV20-1,TGCAGTGCCCGGCCGGAGACCCAGTACTTC,CSARPETQYF
-,TRBJ1-2,-,15,TRBV19,TGTGCCACAAAAACCGACCGATCTTATAACTATGGCTACACCTTC,CATKTDRSYNYGYTF
-,TRBJ1-5,-,15,TRBV6-1,TGTGCCAGCAAGAGGGGGGAAAAGAGCAATCAGCCCCAGCATTTT,CASKRGEKSNQPQHF
few,TRBJ2-5,-,15,TRBV6-5,TGTGCCAGCAGTTACGGATTTCCCAGGGGAGAGACCCAGTACTTC,CASSYGFPRGETQYF
-,TRBJ2-4,-,16,TRBV4-1,TGCGCCAGCAGCCAAGATCCCCTCGGGCCCAAAAACATTCAGTACTTC,CASSQDPLGPKNIQYF
-,TRBJ2-3,TRBD2,16,TRBV7-3,TGTGCCAGCAGCTTGCAAGCGGGAGGGCTTGGGGATACGCAGTATTTT,CASSLQAGGLGDTQYF